These 31 T cell receptor beta chains originate from one sample sequenced in a study of beta chain features in type 1 diabetes (dated by TCRdb to 2016 to 2019). The paper as a whole reports these results and caveats: Type 1 diabetes patients showed a moderate but significant shortening of TCRB CDR3 length in all four CD4+ subsets.

The library relied on the immunoSEQ multiplex PCR assay. The High Capacity cDNA Reverse Transcription Kit was used to reverse transcribe all of the isolated RNA, meaning that expressed TCRB transcripts were what got sequenced. TCRdb provides this immuneACCESS table in a form limited to in-frame rearrangements. Some clones are lacking; in checked studies, under half of them reflect an unresolved V gene, and why the rest are absent is not known. Present in this sample are 640,000 or so clones, around 15% of which were seen just once. In total, the top ten clones hold approximately 0.02% of the sample. Antigens of these TCRs are unknown. Specimen: naive CD4+ T cells from blood. Explained via the paper, the cell subset or site label denotes: true naive CD4+ T cells. The receptors were gathered from a man aged 18-30 years with type 1 diabetes.

This clone was seen a few times. The chain has TRBV27 and TRBJ2-7; TRBD1 aligns across 11 bases. The CDR3 is 14 residues long. V trimming: 6 bases; J trimming: 3 bases; junction bases outside the gene matches: 4. Germline V CDR1 and CDR2: MNHEY, SMNVEV (reference sequence). CDR3 nucleotide sequence: TGTGCCAGCAGGGGGACAGGGGGTTTCTACGAGCAGTACTTC. Protein sequence: CASRGTGGFYEQYF.

The chain couples TRBV30 to TRBJ2-7; D is undetermined. V lost 2 bases and J lost 9, with 20 bases in between. The CDR3 has 14 residues. CDR1 and CDR2 (germline): GTSNPN, SVGIG (reference sequence). Here the CDR3 DNA reads TGTGCCTGGAGTTCCCACGGGCCCCGCCAATGGCAGTACTTC. Its translation: CAWSSHGPRQWQYF.

The chain is built from TRBV4-1 and TRBJ2-4; TRBD2 aligns across 7 bases. J was trimmed by 8 bases and V by 1 base; bases with no gene match: 8. This CDR3 has 15 residues. Germline V CDR1 and CDR2: MGHRA, YSYEKL. As DNA, the CDR3 is TGCGCCAGCAGCCAAGGGGGAGGGCCCCGAGACATTCAGTACTTC. Protein sequence: CASSQGGGPRDIQYF.

Only a few counts were recorded for this clone. The chain carries TRBV30 and TRBJ2-7, with a tentative D call TRBD2 (5 bases). CDR1 and CDR2 from the germline V gene are GTSNPN and SVGIG (reference sequence). The CDR3 covers 11 residues. The germline V and J ends were trimmed by 2 bases and 6 bases, with 8 bases remaining between them. CDR3 region: CAWSLGSEQYF. In DNA, the CDR3 is TGTGCCTGGAGTCTGGGGAGCGAGCAGTACTTC.

Here the CDR3 reads CASSGGTWDEQFF. The CDR3 DNA follows: TGTGCCAGCTCAGGGGGAACCTGGGATGAGCAGTTCTTC. The chain has TRBV18 and TRBJ2-1; D is tentatively TRBD1 or TRBD2 (5 bases each). V lost 5 bases and J lost 8, with 13 bases in between. The germline V gene encodes CDR1 KGHSH and CDR2 LQKENI. This CDR3 is built from 13 residues.

The genes are TRBV6-5 and TRBJ1-1; possible D gene TRBD1, 5 bases. The CDR3 length is 16 residues. From germline, CDR1 is MNHEY and CDR2 SVGAGI. Trimming removed 0 bases at V and 0 bases at J, with 11 bases between. CDR3 nucleotides: TGTGCCAGCAGTTACTCTTATCGACAGTTGAACACTGAAGCTTTCTTT. Translation gives CASSYSYRQLNTEAFF.

The chain has TRBV2 and TRBJ2-3; weak D call: TRBD2 (6 bases). This CDR3 has 15 amino acids. The germline gives CDR1 SNHLY, CDR2 FYNNEI. V dropped 3 bases and J dropped 2 bases, with 12 bases sitting between them. Here the CDR3 DNA reads TGTGCCAGCAGTGATGCTAGCGTAATCACAGATACGCAGTATTTT. Translation: CASSDASVITDTQYF.

This sequence joins TRBV6-1 and TRBJ1-2; no clear D. Germline V gene lookup returns CDR1 MNHNS and CDR2 SASEGT. Trimming took off 1 base at V and 4 bases at J, with 4 bases between the two ends. CDR3 length: 12 amino acids. The CDR3 region is CASSEEIYGYTF. CDR3 bases: TGTGCCAGCAGTGAAGAGATCTATGGCTACACCTTC.

This clone appeared a few times. This chain links TRBV27 with TRBJ2-7; unclear D gene. The CDR3 has 13 amino acids. Germline CDR1 reads MNHEY; CDR2 reads SMNVEV (reference sequence). Trimming shortened V by 5 bases and J by 6 bases, and 14 bases separated the two germline ends. This chain's CDR3 is CASSPRTQGEQYF. DNA of the CDR3: TGTGCCAGCAGTCCCCGGACGCAAGGCGAGCAGTACTTC.

This clone was detected only a few times. J is TRBJ2-5 and V is TRBV7-2; D not certain. The CDR3 runs 17 residues. Germline-derived CDR1 and CDR2 are SGHTA and FQGNSA. The V gene lost 0 bases and the J gene lost 5 bases, with 19 bases spanning the gap. This CDR3 reads CASSLATAWPVGETQYF. The CDR3 bases are TGTGCCAGCAGCTTAGCCACAGCATGGCCTGTTGGGGAGACCCAGTACTTC.

This clone has just a few counts. The chain couples TRBV30 to TRBJ1-1; no reliable D call. The CDR3 contains 12 residues. The V and J ends lost 0 bases and 8 bases respectively, with 10 bases between them. Germline V lookup: CDR1 GTSNPN, CDR2 SVGIG (reference sequence). The CDR3 bases are TGTGCCTGGAGTGTACCGGGGAGAGAAGCTTTCTTT. Its translation is CAWSVPGREAFF. The full variable domain, in which reference TRBV30 and TRBJ1-1 provide the parts outside the CDR3, is SQTIHQWPATLVQPVGSPLSLECTVEGTSNPNLYWYRQAAGRGLQLLFYSVGIGQISSEVPQNLSASRPQDRQFILSSKKLLLSDSGFYLCAWSVPGREAFFGQGTRLTVV.

Notes on this clone: Other DNA sequences within the sample encode an identical CDR3. The genes are TRBV6-5 and TRBJ1-2; D not resolved. Trimming pared 0 bases from V and 2 bases from J, leaving 1 base between. In germline, CDR1 is MNHEY, CDR2 SVGAGI. The CDR3 runs to 12 residues. CDR3 sequence: CASSYSNYGYTF. The CDR3 nucleotides are TGTGCCAGCAGTTACTCGAACTATGGCTACACCTTC.

The chain has TRBV5-1 and TRBJ2-5; D is unresolved. Per germline, CDR1 SGHRS and CDR2 YFSETQ. This CDR3 region has 14 residues. V was shortened by 4 bases and J by 3 bases, with 13 bases between the two germline ends. The CDR3 bases are TGCGCCAGCAGCACGGTTGGGGTCGAAGAGACCCAGTACTTC. Protein: CASSTVGVEETQYF.

The chain employs TRBV9 and TRBJ2-3, with D perhaps being TRBD1 or TRBD2 (5 bases each). The CDR3 is made up of 17 amino acids. Between the trimmed V and J ends, which lost 0 bases and 0 bases, there was a span of 14 bases. Germline V CDR1 and CDR2: SGDLS, YYNGEE. The CDR3 DNA reads as TGTGCCAGCAGCGTAGATCAGGGACCCGCTAGCACAGATACGCAGTATTTT. This codes for CASSVDQGPASTDTQYF.

In this sample, this clone turned up a few times. The genes are TRBV9 and TRBJ2-2; the D gene could be TRBD1 or TRBD2 (6 bases each). V shed 4 bases and J shed 3 bases, with 19 bases lying between them. Per the germline V gene, CDR1 is SGDLS and CDR2 is YYNGEE. The CDR3 length is 17 residues. The CDR3 sequence is CASSPPSTGAYTGELFF. CDR3 bases: TGTGCCAGCAGCCCCCCTTCAACGGGGGCCTACACCGGGGAGCTGTTTTTT.

V usage is TRBV5-4 and J usage is TRBJ1-4; D ambiguous. Per germline, CDR1 SGHNT and CDR2 YYREEE (reference sequence). Trimming removed 5 bases from V and 0 bases from J, with 14 bases in between. The CDR3 is 16 residues long. The CDR3 coding sequence is TGTGCCAGCAGTCCCGGATCTGGGACAACTAATGAAAAACTGTTTTTT. This gives the protein CASSPGSGTTNEKLFF.

The DNA of the CDR3 is TGCGCCAGCAGCTTCGTGGCGGGGCCTAACACCGGGGAGCTGTTTTTT. Its translation: CASSFVAGPNTGELFF. The chain carries TRBV5-1 and TRBJ2-2; the D gene is possibly TRBD2 (6 bases). The CDR3 runs to 16 residues. The germline V gene encodes CDR1 SGHRS and CDR2 YFSETQ. V was cut by 2 bases and J by 2 bases, with 13 bases left in between.

V gene TRBV7-9 combines with J gene TRBJ2-2, with TRBD1 matching over 7 bases. J lost 5 bases, V lost 8 bases, and 5 bases had no gene match. The CDR3 is 13 residues long. Germline CDR1 reads SEHNR; CDR2 reads FQNEAQ (reference sequence). CDR3 sequence (DNA): TGTGCCAGCGGAACAGGGGAGACCGGGGAGCTGTTTTTT. Translating it yields CASGTGETGELFF.

The rearrangement joins TRBV2 to TRBJ1-4; D remains ambiguous. Deletions cut 4 bases from V and 7 bases from J, with 7 bases between. This CDR3 spans 12 amino acids. From germline, CDR1 is SNHLY and CDR2 FYNNEI. This CDR3 is CASSGDSEKLFF. In nucleotides, the CDR3 is TGTGCCAGCAGTGGCGATAGTGAAAAACTGTTTTTT.

The chain employs TRBV15 and TRBJ1-5, with 8 bases fitting TRBD1. V lost 0 bases and J lost 7; bases outside the gene matches: 11. This CDR3 spans 17 amino acids. Germline lookup yields CDR1 LNHNV and CDR2 YYDKDF (reference sequence). CDR3 nucleotide sequence: TGTGCCACCAGCAGAGATGGTTGGCAGGGGGCAGGACAGCCCCAGCATTTT. Translation: CATSRDGWQGAGQPQHF.

This clone was observed a single time. V and J are TRBV5-6 and TRBJ1-5; 10 bases map to TRBD1. CDR1 and CDR2 from the germline V gene are SGHDT and YYEEEE. The CDR3 spans 15 residues. Unmatched junction bases numbered 7, after V lost 4 bases and J lost 6 bases. In nucleotides, the CDR3 is TGTGCCAGCAGCCGAGGCCGGACAGGGGGTCAGCCCCAGCATTTT. Its translation: CASSRGRTGGQPQHF.

The chain has TRBV6-1 and TRBJ2-6; unclear D gene. Trimming took 4 bases from V and 0 from J, leaving 4 bases between them. This CDR3 is built from 14 residues. Germline CDR1 is MNHNS and CDR2 is SASEGT. CDR3 nucleotides: TGTGCCAGCAGTGCGGGCTCTGGGGCCAACGTCCTGACTTTC. It specifies CASSAGSGANVLTF.

In its sample, this clone was seen a few times. CDR3 sequence reads: CASSYRDRGLDSPLHF. In nucleotides, the CDR3 is TGTGCCAGCAGTTACAGAGACAGGGGGCTAGATTCACCCCTCCACTTT. The rearrangement joins TRBV6-5 to TRBJ1-6; 10 positions match TRBD1. The V and J ends lost 2 bases and 8 bases, in that order; junction bases with no gene match: 6. Germline V lookup: CDR1 MNHEY, CDR2 SVGAGI. This CDR3 is 16 amino acids long.

This sequence joins TRBV6-5 and TRBJ1-5; weak D call: TRBD1 (5 bases). Per germline, CDR1 MNHEY and CDR2 SVGAGI. V was shortened by 6 bases and J by 7 bases, with 13 bases between the two germline ends. The CDR3 is 13 amino acids. In DNA, the CDR3 is TGTGCCAGCAGCAGCAGGGAGAGGCAGCCCCAGCATTTT. Protein product: CASSSRERQPQHF.

The chain is built from TRBV14 and TRBJ1-2; 7 bases are a match to TRBD1. J was trimmed by 2 bases and V by 0 bases; bases with no gene match: 6. This CDR3 has 16 amino acids. In germline, CDR1 is SGHDN, CDR2 FVKESK. As DNA, the CDR3 is TGTGCCAGCAGCCAAGATGAGGGGGCCGGGAACTATGGCTACACCTTC. It codes for CASSQDEGAGNYGYTF.

This clone was counted a few times. The V gene is TRBV30, the J gene TRBJ2-1; D remains unclear. Germline CDR1 and CDR2: GTSNPN and SVGIG (reference sequence). With 3 bases removed from V and 1 base from J, the gap between germline ends came to 13 bases. The CDR3 totals 15 residues. Written as DNA, the CDR3 is TGTGCCTGGAGCCTACTCCTATCATCCTACAATGAGCAGTTCTTC. Translated: CAWSLLLSSYNEQFF.

J is TRBJ2-5 and V is TRBV7-2; maybe TRBD2 (5 bases). CDR3 length: 13 residues. Trimming removed 5 bases from V and 1 base from J, with 8 bases in between. Germline loops: CDR1 SGHTA, CDR2 FQGNSA. CDR3 sequence: CASSRTPQETQYF. The CDR3 bases are TGTGCCAGCAGCCGGACTCCCCAAGAGACCCAGTACTTC.

This chain joins TRBV6-5 and TRBJ2-5; a possible D gene is TRBD2 (5 bases). The CDR3 contains 13 residues. Trimming shortened V by 6 bases and J by 0 bases, and 8 bases separated the two germline ends. The V gene's germline CDR1 is MNHEY and CDR2 SVGAGI. CDR3 protein: CASRREYQETQYF. The DNA of the CDR3 is TGTGCCAGCAGAAGGGAGTACCAAGAGACCCAGTACTTC.

This clone was counted between two and nine times. The chain has TRBV7-6 and TRBJ2-5; D may be TRBD2 (7 bases). Trimming pared 0 bases from V and 9 bases from J, leaving 17 bases between. Germline V gene sequence: CDR1 SGHVS, CDR2 FNYEAQ. The CDR3 sequence is 15 residues long. The CDR3 DNA sequence: TGTGCCAGCAGCTTAGCGCCGGCGGGGGCTTGGGCCCAGTACTTC. This codes for CASSLAPAGAWAQYF.

CDR3 sequence: CASSATSGTDNNEKLFF. As DNA, the CDR3 is TGCGCCAGCAGCGCGACATCAGGGACGGACAATAATGAAAAACTGTTTTTT. The rearrangement joins TRBV5-1 to TRBJ1-4; possible D gene TRBD1, 5 bases. The CDR3 is 17 amino acids. Between the trimmed V and J ends, which lost 4 bases and 4 bases, there was a span of 20 bases. Germline CDR1 and CDR2: SGHRS and YFSETQ.

This clone occurred a few times. The chain carries TRBV9 and TRBJ2-1, with 10 bases matching TRBD2. V was pared by 4 bases and J by 2 bases, with 3 bases of the junction left unmatched. The CDR3 sequence is 15 residues long. The V gene's germline CDR1 is SGDLS and CDR2 YYNGEE. CDR3 loop: CASSISGGAYNEQFF. CDR3 in DNA: TGTGCCAGCAGCATCAGCGGGGGGGCCTACAATGAGCAGTTCTTC.